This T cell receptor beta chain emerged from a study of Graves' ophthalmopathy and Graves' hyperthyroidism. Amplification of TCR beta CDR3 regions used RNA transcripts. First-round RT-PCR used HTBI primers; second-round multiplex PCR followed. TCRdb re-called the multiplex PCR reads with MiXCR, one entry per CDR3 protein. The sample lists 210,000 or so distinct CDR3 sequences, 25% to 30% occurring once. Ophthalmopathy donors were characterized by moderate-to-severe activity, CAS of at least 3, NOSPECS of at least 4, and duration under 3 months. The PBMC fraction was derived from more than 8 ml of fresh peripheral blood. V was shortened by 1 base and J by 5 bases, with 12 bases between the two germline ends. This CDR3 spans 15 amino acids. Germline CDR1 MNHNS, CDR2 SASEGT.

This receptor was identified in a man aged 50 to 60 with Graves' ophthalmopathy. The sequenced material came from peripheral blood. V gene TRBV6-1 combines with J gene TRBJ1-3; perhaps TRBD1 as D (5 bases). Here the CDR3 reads CASSEGGPGRNTIYF. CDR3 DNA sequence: TGTGCCAGCAGTGAAGGGGGACCGGGGAGAAACACCATATATTTT.